This T cell receptor (beta chain) was obtained from a study of T cell responses to AZD1222 COVID-19 vaccine. Across the whole study: Second-dose recipients at about 4 or about 12 weeks were treated as one pooled group.

Germline loops: CDR1 MNHNS, CDR2 SASEGT. The germline V and J ends were trimmed by 2 bases and 2 bases, with 9 bases remaining between them. The CDR3 consists of 15 residues. On this clone itself: Its antigen remains unknown.

Study findings and constraints: White British people made up most donors, females outnumbered males, and clonal diversity was possibly underestimated.

Sequencing was performed with immunoSEQ multiplex PCR; in TCRdb, only in-frame clones are kept and a portion is missing. The sample shows approximately 100,000 clones, approximately 90% of them seen only once. This chain joins TRBV6-1 and TRBJ1-4; the D is unclear. The TCR originated in an adult in good health. Sequenced material: peripheral blood, taken on day 0 of AZD1222 vaccination. CDR3 region: CASSERGPTNEKLFF. CDR3 in DNA: TGTGCCAGCAGTGAAAGAGGGCCGACTAATGAAAAACTGTTTTTT.